These 29 T cell receptor beta chains share one sample of origin, sequenced in a study of neurological immune-mediated disorders. TCRdb re-derived calls from the 5' RACE reads in MiXCR, one entry per CDR3 protein. This sample yields about 25,000 distinct CDR3 sequences, of which about 3.1% are seen a single time; 7% belongs to the top ten. The source material was PBMCs. The receptors here all came from a woman in her 30s with multiple sclerosis.

Many counts were recorded for this clonotype. This chain joins TRBV5-1 and TRBJ1-2, with a weak D call TRBD1 (5 bases). The germline V gene has CDR1 SGHRS and CDR2 YFSETQ. The CDR3 loop spans 13 amino acids. V shed 1 base and J shed 8 bases, with 12 bases lying between them. Here the CDR3 DNA reads TGCGCCAGCAGCTTGCGGACACCGGAGGGCTACACCTTC. Translated, it gives CASSLRTPEGYTF.

This clonotype was picked up many times. The gene calls are TRBV4-3 and TRBJ2-7; D is perhaps TRBD2 (6 bases). From germline, CDR1 is LGHNA and CDR2 YSLEER. V was trimmed by 1 base and J by 4 bases, leaving 14 bases between them. The length of the CDR3 is 15 residues. CDR3 nucleotide sequence: TGCGCCAGCAGCCAAGGTCCCAGGAGGGATTACGAGCAGTACTTC. Its translation is CASSQGPRRDYEQYF.

Note on this clonotype: This may come from a read error, since a much larger clone is one base off. This chain joins TRBV10-3 and TRBJ2-1; 12 bases match TRBD2. The germline gives CDR1 ENHRY, CDR2 SYGVKD. V lost 6 bases, J lost 5 bases, and 5 bases stayed unmatched. This CDR3 is built from 15 residues. The CDR3 bases are TGTGCCATCAGACTAGCGGGGGGAAAGGACAATGAGCAGTTCTTC. Its translation: CAIRLAGGKDNEQFF.

This clonotype was recorded at least ten times. The genes are TRBV5-1 and TRBJ2-6; D gene uncertain. Germline CDR1 reads SGHRS; CDR2 reads YFSETQ. The CDR3 sequence is 15 residues long. V gave up 0 bases and J gave up 1 base, with 5 bases separating them. DNA for the CDR3: TGCGCCAGCAGCTTGGTGGTATCTGGGGCCAACGTCCTGACTTTC. Translating it yields CASSLVVSGANVLTF.

This clonotype was counted at least ten times. The gene calls are TRBV24-1 and TRBJ2-1; TRBD2 aligns across 11 bases. The CDR3 has 15 residues. CDR1 and CDR2 from the germline V gene are KGHDR and SFDVKD. J gave up 3 bases and V 5 bases, and 2 bases lay outside the gene matches. The CDR3 region has the DNA TGTGCCACCAGTGGAACTAGCGGGAGCTACAATGAGCAGTTCTTC. Translating it yields CATSGTSGSYNEQFF.

This clonotype showed up many times. CDR3 loop: CASSRSGGAADTQYF. Here the CDR3 DNA reads TGTGCCAGCAGCCGAAGCGGGGGGGCAGCAGATACGCAGTATTTT. The chain carries TRBV6-6 and TRBJ2-3; 10 positions match TRBD2. There are 15 residues in the CDR3. The ends lost 6 bases at V and 4 bases at J; junction bases unmatched: 7. Germline assignment: CDR1 MNHNY and CDR2 SVGAGI (reference sequence).

This clonotype was observed at least ten times. The chain uses TRBV20-1 and TRBJ2-6; 7 bases are a match to TRBD2. The V gene's germline CDR1 is DFQATT and CDR2 SNEGSKA (reference sequence). V lost 3 bases, J lost 0 bases, and 2 bases stayed unmatched. This CDR3 has 15 amino acids. The CDR3 region has the DNA TGCAGTGCTAGGCGGGGGAACTCTGGGGCCAACGTCCTGACTTTC. Translation gives CSARRGNSGANVLTF.

This clonotype was recorded many times. The rearrangement joins TRBV5-5 to TRBJ1-6, with D perhaps matching TRBD1 (5 bases). The CDR3 spans 13 residues. The germline gives CDR1 SGHKS, CDR2 YYEKEE (reference sequence). The germline V and J ends were trimmed by 2 bases and 10 bases, with 10 bases remaining between them. The CDR3 DNA is TGTGCCAGCAGCTTTGCGGAGGGGTCACCCCTCCACTTT. It specifies CASSFAEGSPLHF.

This clonotype was observed a few times. At one end, the junction sequence differs from germline, possibly due to a read error. The chain combines TRBV7-8 with TRBJ1-5, with 7 bases aligning to TRBD1. Germline CDR1 reads SGHVS; CDR2 reads FQNEAQ. The CDR3 has 14 amino acids. The CDR3 reads CASSSDRIGQPQNF. The CDR3 region has the DNA TGTGCCAGCAGCTCGGACAGGATTGGGCAGCCCCAGAATTTT.

By share, this clonotype ranks as medium-sized. The V and J genes are TRBV5-1 and TRBJ2-5; the D gene is possibly TRBD2 (6 bases). CDR1 SGHRS and CDR2 YFSETQ come from the germline V gene. V was cut by 2 bases and J by 5 bases, with 16 bases left in between. The CDR3 sequence is 15 residues long. The CDR3 coding sequence is TGCGCCAGCAGCTTATCTAGCGCCACTGGGGAGACCCAGTACTTC. This sequence encodes CASSLSSATGETQYF.

The table lists this clonotype with many counts. This chain connects TRBV4-3 to TRBJ2-7; D is unresolved. The CDR3 is 14 residues long. The V gene's germline CDR1 is LGHNA and CDR2 YSLEER. Deletions cut 4 bases from V and 1 base from J, with 11 bases between. In DNA form, the CDR3 reads TGCGCCAGCAGCCTAGACCGTTTATCCTACGAGCAGTACTTC. It is translated as CASSLDRLSYEQYF.

This clonotype was seen ten or more times. J is TRBJ2-1 and V is TRBV4-3; D is uncertain. The length of the CDR3 is 15 residues. The germline CDR1 and CDR2 sequences are LGHNA and YSLEER. The V end lost 0 bases, the J end lost 7 bases, and 13 bases lay between the germline ends. The CDR3 region has the DNA TGCGCCAGCAGCCAAGACGACTCGTCCTGGAATGAGCAGTTCTTC. Its translation: CASSQDDSSWNEQFF.

This clonotype was recorded at least ten times. CDR3 sequence reads: CASSWDWETQYF. The DNA for the CDR3 is TGCGCCAGCAGCTGGGATTGGGAGACCCAGTACTTC. This chain connects TRBV5-1 to TRBJ2-5, with D hard to call. This CDR3 has 12 amino acids. CDR1 SGHRS and CDR2 YFSETQ come from the germline V gene. Deletions cut 3 bases from V and 5 bases from J, with 8 bases between.

This clonotype was observed at least ten times. This chain connects TRBV3-1 to TRBJ2-7; D uncertain. This CDR3 is built from 17 residues. Trimming removed 3 bases at V and 3 bases at J, with 21 bases between. Germline assignment: CDR1 LGHDT and CDR2 YNNKEL (reference sequence). CDR3 nucleotides: TGTGCCAGCAGCCAGACCTCCCTTTTGGCGGACCACTACGAGCAGTACTTC. This encodes CASSQTSLLADHYEQYF.

This clonotype has at least ten counts. The V gene is TRBV5-1, the J gene TRBJ1-6; the match to TRBD1 covers 7 bases. V lost 3 bases to trimming and J lost 5 bases; unmatched junction nucleotides: 5. The CDR3 totals 15 residues. Germline V lookup: CDR1 SGHRS, CDR2 YFSETQ. The CDR3 coding sequence is TGCGCCAGCAGCTCGGGACAGAGAAATAATTCACCCCTCCACTTT. Translated: CASSSGQRNNSPLHF. Full variable domain (outside the CDR3, taken from reference TRBV5-1 and TRBJ1-6): KAGVTQTPRYLIKTRGQQVTLSCSPISGHRSVSWYQQTPGQGLQFLFEYFSETQRNKGNFPGRFSGRQFSNSRSEMNVSTLELGDSALYLCASSSGQRNNSPLHFGNGTRLTVT.

This clonotype has a count of ten or more. This chain links TRBV12-3 or TRBV12-4 with TRBJ2-3; 9 nucleotides match TRBD1. The V gene end was trimmed by 7 bases and the J gene end by 0 bases; junction bases not matched to a gene: 5. The CDR3 contains 15 residues. The CDR3 protein is CASTTGGLSTDTQYF. CDR3 DNA sequence: TGTGCCAGCACCACAGGGGGCCTAAGCACAGATACGCAGTATTTT.

This clonotype was detected ten times or more. The chain recombines TRBV9 with TRBJ2-3, with 8 bases lining up with TRBD2. Germline values: CDR1 SGDLS, CDR2 YYNGEE. The length of the CDR3 is 13 residues. Trimming at V came to 4 bases and at J to 12 bases, leaving 10 bases not matched to a gene. The CDR3 is CASSSTGTRDQYF. The CDR3 DNA is TGTGCCAGCAGCTCCACCGGGACTAGAGATCAGTATTTT.

This clonotype was found many times. The V gene is TRBV3-1, the J gene TRBJ2-1; perhaps TRBD2 as D (5 bases). There are 15 residues in the CDR3. Germline CDR1 is LGHDT and CDR2 is YNNKEL (reference sequence). V was clipped by 0 bases and J by 9 bases, with 15 bases between them. CDR3 loop: CASSQDLRRISEQFF. The CDR3 DNA reads as TGTGCCAGCAGCCAAGATCTTCGGAGGATCAGTGAGCAGTTCTTC.

This clonotype has at least ten counts. The rearrangement joins TRBV7-9 to TRBJ1-6; 8 nucleotides align to TRBD1. CDR3 length equals 16 residues. V lost 5 bases to trimming and J lost 7 bases; unmatched junction nucleotides: 10. Germline values: CDR1 SEHNR, CDR2 FQNEAQ (reference sequence). The CDR3 is CASSPTSGGRNSPLHF. As DNA, the CDR3 is TGTGCCAGCAGCCCGACCTCAGGGGGCCGGAATTCACCCCTCCACTTT.

Ten or more counts support this clonotype. This chain uses TRBV5-5 with TRBJ2-1, with D possibly matching TRBD2 (6 bases). Germline lookup yields CDR1 SGHKS and CDR2 YYEKEE (reference sequence). Trimming took 3 bases from V and 0 from J, leaving 13 bases between them. The CDR3 is 16 residues long. The CDR3 DNA follows: TGTGCCAGCAGCTCAAGCATCGGGAGCTCCTACAATGAGCAGTTCTTC. Translating it yields CASSSSIGSSYNEQFF.

The table lists this clonotype with many counts. The chain has TRBV5-1 and TRBJ2-1, with no clear D. CDR3 size: 17 residues. Germline V gene sequence: CDR1 SGHRS, CDR2 YFSETQ. The V end was cut by 0 bases, the J end by 0 bases, with 13 bases between. The CDR3 sequence is CASSLAFGQTSYNEQFF. The CDR3 nucleotides are TGCGCCAGCAGCTTGGCCTTTGGGCAGACCTCCTACAATGAGCAGTTCTTC.

This clonotype appeared many times. This sequence joins TRBV19 and TRBJ1-5, with 10 bases that match TRBD1. Germline assignment: CDR1 LNHDA and CDR2 SQIVND (reference sequence). V trimming: 6 bases; J trimming: 6 bases; junction bases outside the gene matches: 11. CDR3 length: 16 amino acids. DNA for the CDR3: TGTGCCAGTAGCAGGGGACAGGGGTTTTTGGTTCAGCCCCAGCATTTT. Amino acids: CASSRGQGFLVQPQHF. Together with reference TRBV19 and TRBJ1-5, the CDR3 gives the full variable domain: DGGITQSPKYLFRKEGQNVTLSCEQNLNHDAMYWYRQDPGQGLRLIYYSQIVNDFQKGDIAEGYSVSREKKESFPLTVTSAQKNPTAFYLCASSRGQGFLVQPQHFGDGTRLSIL.

On this clonotype itself: Just one base apart from a much larger clone, this may be a read error. The V call is TRBV6-5, the J call TRBJ2-7; TRBD2 is a possible D gene (5 bases). Trimming cost V 7 bases and J 7 bases, with 17 bases left between them. Germline assignment: CDR1 MNHEY and CDR2 SVGAGI. This CDR3 has 13 residues. The CDR3 reads CASTEEPRGEQYF. In DNA form, the CDR3 reads TGTGCCAGCACCGAGGAACCCCGAGGGGAGCAGTACTTC.

This clonotype was seen more than once but under ten times. One end of the junction varies from germline; a read error may be responsible. V is TRBV19 and J is TRBJ1-5; 9 nucleotides align to TRBD1. CDR1 LNHDA and CDR2 SQIVND come from the germline V gene (reference sequence). The CDR3 is 14 amino acids. For the CDR3, the DNA is TGTGCCAGTAGTAGGGGACAGGGTCAAGGGACCCAGAATTTT. Translation: CASSRGQGQGTQNF. The full variable domain, in which reference TRBV19 and TRBJ1-5 provide the parts outside the CDR3, is DGGITQSPKYLFRKEGQNVTLSCEQNLNHDAMYWYRQDPGQGLRLIYYSQIVNDFQKGDIAEGYSVSREKKESFPLTVTSAQKNPTAFYLCASSRGQGQGTQNFGDGTRLSIL.

This clonotype has ten or more counts. V gene TRBV29-1 combines with J gene TRBJ2-7; 7 nucleotides match TRBD2. With V trimmed by 1 base and J by 6 bases, 3 bases remained unmatched. This CDR3 spans 12 amino acids. Looked up from germline, CDR1 is SQVTM and CDR2 is ANQGSEA. The CDR3 DNA follows: TGCAGCGTTGAAGGGGGAGGGTCCGAGCAGTACTTC. Translating it yields CSVEGGGSEQYF.

The chain combines TRBV7-2 with TRBJ1-2; TRBD1 matches 7 bases. Germline V gene sequence: CDR1 SGHTA, CDR2 FQGNSA. J lost 6 bases, V lost 5 bases, and 9 bases had no gene match. This CDR3 has 14 amino acids. The CDR3 spells CASSPDRVRNGYTF. As DNA, the CDR3 is TGTGCCAGCAGCCCCGACAGGGTCAGGAATGGCTACACCTTC.

There are many counts of this clonotype. This rearrangement joins TRBV5-6 to TRBJ2-7, with D perhaps TRBD2 (5 bases). Germline lookup yields CDR1 SGHDT and CDR2 YYEEEE. V lost 2 bases and J lost 7, with 7 bases in between. The CDR3 covers 11 residues. The chain's CDR3 is CASSFGEEQYF. The CDR3 bases are TGTGCCAGCAGCTTCGGGGAAGAGCAGTACTTC.

This clonotype was picked up many times. The V call is TRBV7-2, the J call TRBJ2-1; 9 bases line up with TRBD2. CDR1 SGHTA and CDR2 FQGNSA come from the germline V gene. The CDR3 runs 14 residues. The ends lost 5 bases at V and 5 bases at J; junction bases unmatched: 4. The CDR3 DNA sequence: TGTGCCAGCAGCCCAGGACTAGCGAACAATGAGCAGTTCTTC. Protein sequence: CASSPGLANNEQFF.

Many counts were recorded for this clonotype. The chain couples TRBV6-2 or TRBV6-3 to TRBJ2-1, with TRBD2 matching over 14 bases. The germline gives CDR1 MNHEY, CDR2 SVGEGT. The junction had 9 bases not matched to a gene; V was cut back by 6 bases and J by 5 bases. There are 17 residues in the CDR3. The CDR3 DNA reads as TGTGCCAGCAGCTGGACTAGCGGGGGGCCGACCAACAATGAGCAGTTCTTC. Its translation: CASSWTSGGPTNNEQFF.